This TCR beta chain was observed in a study of blood T cell repertoires in COVID-19. Looking at the study overall: Sites across the United States, Italy and Spain contributed samples from acute and convalescent COVID-19. PBMCs, B-cell-depleted T cells, or T cells provided the cDNA or gDNA that made up the material.

Authors' analysis steps: Reference gene primers were amplified, and this amplification served to estimate nucleated cell counts. TCRdb keeps only in-frame clones here, not all; method: immunoSEQ multiplex PCR. V and J calls plus clone size are reproduced from that table; the DNA served to infer D and trimming. This repertoire shows roughly 130,000 clones, 84% found once; its top ten account for under 15%. The CDR3 has 16 residues. The V gene's germline CDR1 is MGHRA and CDR2 YSYEKL. The trim removed 2 bases at V and 1 base at J, leaving 5 bases unmatched. The V and J genes are TRBV4-1 and TRBJ2-7; 10 nucleotides agree with TRBD2. This clonotype was sampled from a woman aged 25 to 39 who had recovered from COVID-19. Sample: peripheral blood. CDR3 amino acids: CASSQRISGGSYEQYF. CDR3 DNA sequence: TGCGCCAGCAGCCAAAGAATTAGCGGGGGGTCCTACGAGCAGTACTTC.